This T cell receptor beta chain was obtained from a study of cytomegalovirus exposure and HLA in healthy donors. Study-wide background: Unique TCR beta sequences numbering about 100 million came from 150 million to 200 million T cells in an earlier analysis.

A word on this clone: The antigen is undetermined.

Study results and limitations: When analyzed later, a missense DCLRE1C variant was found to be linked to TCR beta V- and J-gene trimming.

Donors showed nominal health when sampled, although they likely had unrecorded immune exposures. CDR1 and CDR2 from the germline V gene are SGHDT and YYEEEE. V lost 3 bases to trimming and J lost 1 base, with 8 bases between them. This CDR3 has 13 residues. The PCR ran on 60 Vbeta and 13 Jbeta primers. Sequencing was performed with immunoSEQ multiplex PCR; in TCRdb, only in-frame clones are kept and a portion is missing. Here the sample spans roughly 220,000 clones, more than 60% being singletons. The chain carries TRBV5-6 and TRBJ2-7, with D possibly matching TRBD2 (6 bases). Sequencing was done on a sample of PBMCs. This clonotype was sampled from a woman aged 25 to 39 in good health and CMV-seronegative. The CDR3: CASSWDSSYEQYF. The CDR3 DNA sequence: TGTGCCAGCAGCTGGGACTCGTCCTACGAGCAGTACTTC. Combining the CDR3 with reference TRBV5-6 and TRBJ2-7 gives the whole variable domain DAGVTQSPTHLIKTRGQQVTLRCSPKSGHDTVSWYQQALGQGPQFIFQYYEEEERQRGNFPDRFSGHQFPNYSSELNVNALLLGDSALYLCASSWDSSYEQYFGPGTRLTVT.